The 26 T cell receptor beta chains in this list originate from one sample, sequenced in a study of regulatory T cells in long-lasting Graves disease. CDR3-region Arm-PCR and iRepertoire HTBI primers produced the TCR beta libraries. TCRdb redid the calling of the multiplex PCR reads with MiXCR, one entry per CDR3 protein. The profile covers about 540,000 distinct CDR3 sequences, with 13% appearing a single time and under 10% taken by the ten largest. Time point: newly diagnosed GD, antithyroid drugs for less than 3 months. The authors made the TCR library using RNA they extracted from PBMCs. The same data also went into a second study, on T cells in Graves' hyperthyroidism and ophthalmopathy.

Sequencing was performed on peripheral blood mononuclear cells (PBMCs), taken at new diagnosis, from a patient treated with antithyroid drugs. These TCRs come from a man younger than 40 with Graves disease.

The chain is built from TRBV13 and TRBJ2-7; 7 nucleotides align to TRBD1. The CDR3 length is 16 residues. Germline CDR1 reads PRHDT; CDR2 reads FYEKMQ (reference sequence). V trimming: 4 bases; J trimming: 2 bases; junction bases outside the gene matches: 11. The CDR3 spells CASSYLKDRAPYEQYF. In nucleotides, the CDR3 is TGTGCCAGCAGCTACCTTAAAGACAGGGCGCCCTACGAGCAGTACTTC.

This clonotype was counted many times. This sequence joins TRBV6-1 and TRBJ1-1; D uncertain. V lost 7 bases, J lost 3 bases, and 3 bases lay in between. Germline assignment: CDR1 MNHNS and CDR2 SASEGT. The CDR3 sequence is 10 residues long. The CDR3 protein is CASTHTEAFF. In DNA, the CDR3 is TGTGCCAGCACCCACACTGAAGCTTTCTTT.

The J gene is TRBJ2-6, the V gene TRBV24-1; D call uncertain. Trimming removed 4 bases at V and 1 base at J, with 7 bases between. CDR1 and CDR2 from the germline V gene are KGHDR and SFDVKD. The CDR3 has 15 residues. CDR3 nucleotide sequence: TGTGCCACCAGTGAGTTCAGGTCTGGGGCCAACGTCCTGACTTTC. Protein sequence: CATSEFRSGANVLTF.

This clonotype has at least ten counts. The DNA for the CDR3 is TGTGCCAGCAGCTTAATAACGACTGAGCAGTTCTTC. Translating gives CASSLITTEQFF. V is TRBV7-9 and J is TRBJ2-1; D ambiguous. The CDR3 length is 12 residues. Looked up from germline, CDR1 is SEHNR and CDR2 is FQNEAQ (reference sequence). With 2 bases removed from V and 9 bases from J, the gap between germline ends came to 8 bases.

This clonotype has ten or more counts. CDR3 sequence (DNA): TGTGCCAGCAGCCCGGGACAGCGGTACACCGGGGAGCTGTTTTTT. Its translation: CASSPGQRYTGELFF. The rearrangement uses TRBV7-2 and TRBJ2-2, with 7 positions matching TRBD1. There are 15 residues in the CDR3. Germline CDR1 and CDR2: SGHTA and FQGNSA. V was pared by 5 bases and J by 3 bases, with 6 bases of the junction left unmatched. Full variable domain (remainder filled in from reference TRBV7-2 and TRBJ2-2): GAGVSQSPSNKVTEKGKDVELRCDPISGHTALYWYRQSLGQGLEFLIYFQGNSAPDKSGLPSDRFSAERTGGSVSTLTIQRTQQEDSAVYLCASSPGQRYTGELFFGEGSRLTVL.

Points on this clonotype: Since a much larger clone is just one base distant, this may be a read error. The V call is TRBV12-3 or TRBV12-4, the J call TRBJ2-1; D gene uncertain. This CDR3 has 14 amino acids. The CDR3 DNA is TGTGCCAGCAGTCCCCGTAGATCGGGCAATGAGCGGTTCTTC. Translated, it gives CASSPRRSGNERFF.

This chain uses TRBV20-1 with TRBJ1-2, with D tentatively TRBD1 (5 bases). V lost 1 base, J lost 3 bases, and 9 bases lay in between. CDR3 length equals 13 residues. The germline V gene encodes CDR1 DFQATT and CDR2 SNEGSKA (reference sequence). The CDR3 coding sequence is TGCAGTGCTAGAGGGGGGGGGGACTATGGCTACACCTTC. The encoded protein is CSARGGGDYGYTF.

The chain has TRBV7-3 and TRBJ2-3; 14 bases fit TRBD2. CDR3 length: 20 residues. Unmatched junction bases numbered 14, after V lost 3 bases and J lost 3 bases. Per the germline V gene, CDR1 is SGHTA and CDR2 is FQGTGA. CDR3 residues: CASSFSLGLAGVGRTDTQYF. The CDR3 coding sequence is TGTGCCAGCAGCTTTTCTCTGGGACTAGCGGGAGTCGGGCGAACAGATACGCAGTATTTT. Together with reference TRBV7-3 and TRBJ2-3, the CDR3 gives the full variable domain: GAGVSQTPSNKVTEKGKYVELRCDPISGHTALYWYRQSLGQGPEFLIYFQGTGAADDSGLPNDRFFAVRPEGSVSTLKIQRTERGDSAVYLCASSFSLGLAGVGRTDTQYFGPGTRLTVL.

This clonotype was seen a few times. Sequence at one end of the junction differs from germline and may be a read error. The CDR3 bases are TGCGCCAGCAGCTTGGCCCTCACAGATGCGCAGTATTTT. Encoded protein: CASSLALTDAQYF. V usage is TRBV5-1 and J usage is TRBJ2-3; D is undetermined. CDR1 and CDR2 (germline): SGHRS, YFSETQ. CDR3 size: 13 residues.

This clonotype was observed a handful of times. The chain employs TRBV15 and TRBJ1-5; the D gene is possibly TRBD1 (6 bases). The CDR3 is made up of 15 amino acids. Germline CDR1 reads LNHNV; CDR2 reads YYDKDF (reference sequence). V dropped 0 bases and J dropped 7 bases, with 13 bases sitting between them. The CDR3 bases are TGTGCCACCAGCAGAGATCGGCCAGGGGAACAGCCCCAGCATTTT. Its translation: CATSRDRPGEQPQHF. The whole variable domain, remainder taken from reference TRBV15 and TRBJ1-5, is DAMVIQNPRYQVTQFGKPVTLSCSQTLNHNVMYWYQQKSSQAPKLLFHYYDKDFNNEADTPDNFQSRRPNTSFCFLDIRSPGLGDTAMYLCATSRDRPGEQPQHFGDGTRLSIL.

This clonotype was observed at least ten times. The chain combines TRBV5-1 with TRBJ2-1; D perhaps matches TRBD2 (5 bases). The V and J ends lost 1 base and 5 bases respectively, with 7 bases between them. The length of the CDR3 is 13 residues. Germline loops: CDR1 SGHRS, CDR2 YFSETQ. The CDR3 loop is CASSLTRDNEQFF. CDR3 coding DNA: TGCGCCAGCAGCTTGACGAGGGACAATGAGCAGTTCTTC.

This clonotype was observed many times. V usage is TRBV19 and J usage is TRBJ2-1; D is perhaps TRBD1 (6 bases). Trimming stripped 4 bases from V and 6 bases from J, with 10 bases between. CDR3 length: 13 residues. CDR1 is LNHDA, CDR2 SQIVND, per germline (reference sequence). The CDR3 loop reads CASSRSDSNEQFF. The CDR3 DNA sequence: TGTGCCAGTAGTAGATCGGACAGCAATGAGCAGTTCTTC.

This clonotype was observed at least ten times. J is TRBJ2-1 and V is TRBV7-9; the D gene is possibly TRBD1 (6 bases). The CDR3 has 14 residues. In germline, CDR1 is SEHNR, CDR2 FQNEAQ (reference sequence). Trimming cost V 5 bases and J 2 bases, with 10 bases left between them. DNA for the CDR3: TGTGCCAGCAGCCCACGGACAGCCTACAATGAGCAGTTCTTC. Residues: CASSPRTAYNEQFF.

This clonotype was seen repeatedly, ten times or more. CDR3 region: CSVAGRAPSYNEQFF. CDR3 sequence (DNA): TGCAGCGTTGCAGGACGGGCACCTTCCTACAATGAGCAGTTCTTC. The rearrangement links TRBV29-1 to TRBJ2-1, with D unclear. The CDR3 runs 15 residues. Looked up from germline, CDR1 is SQVTM and CDR2 is ANQGSEA. Trimming removed 4 bases at V and 1 base at J, with 14 bases between.

This clonotype was seen many times. The chain uses TRBV29-1 and TRBJ2-2, with 12 positions matching TRBD2. The CDR3 covers 18 residues. Germline V gene data show CDR1 as SQVTM and CDR2 as ANQGSEA. V lost 3 bases, J lost 2 bases, and 10 bases stayed unmatched. For the CDR3, the DNA is TGCAGCGTTGATAGGGGGGCCGGACTAGCGGGAAACACCGGGGAGCTGTTTTTT. It codes for CSVDRGAGLAGNTGELFF.

V and J are TRBV15 and TRBJ1-1, with TRBD1 identical over 7 bases. The CDR3 spans 13 residues. Germline CDR1 reads LNHNV; CDR2 reads YYDKDF (reference sequence). V dropped 2 bases and J dropped 3; count of bases not matched to a gene: 0. The CDR3 DNA reads TGTGCCACCAGCAGAACAGGGGACACTGAAGCTTTCTTT. Amino acid sequence: CATSRTGDTEAFF.

This clonotype was seen many times. The chain is built from TRBV27 and TRBJ1-4, with no clear D. Germline CDR1 is MNHEY and CDR2 is SMNVEV (reference sequence). The CDR3 consists of 13 residues. V shed 4 bases and J shed 8 bases, with 11 bases lying between them. DNA of the CDR3: TGTGCCAGCAGTTCCTTCGGTTCAGAAAAACTGTTTTTT. It encodes CASSSFGSEKLFF.

This clonotype was observed a handful of times. This rearrangement joins TRBV29-1 to TRBJ2-2; 8 bases agree with TRBD1. The V and J ends lost 7 bases and 0 bases, in that order; junction bases with no gene match: 1. The CDR3 sequence is 13 residues long. Germline CDR1 SQVTM, CDR2 ANQGSEA. The CDR3 DNA sequence: TGCAGCGGGGACAGGTCGAACACCGGGGAGCTGTTTTTT. Translation: CSGDRSNTGELFF.

The sample holds many counts of this clonotype. The chain combines TRBV19 with TRBJ2-5; perhaps TRBD2 as D (5 bases). Germline assignment: CDR1 LNHDA and CDR2 SQIVND (reference sequence). This CDR3 comprises 13 residues. Trimming cost V 5 bases and J 3 bases, with 10 bases left between them. In nucleotides, the CDR3 is TGTGCCAGTAGTCGGACTGTTAAAGAGACCCAGTACTTC. Translating it yields CASSRTVKETQYF.

This clonotype was seen more than once but under ten times. The V and J genes are TRBV6-5 and TRBJ2-5; tentative D call: TRBD1 (7 bases). Trimming cost V 2 bases and J 4 bases, with 8 bases left between them. There are 13 residues in the CDR3. Germline V gives CDR1 MNHEY, CDR2 SVGAGI. The CDR3 DNA follows: TGTGCCAGCAGTTACCAGGGGGGAGAGACCCAGTACTTC. Residues: CASSYQGGETQYF.

The chain is built from TRBV6-5 and TRBJ2-3; D is undetermined. CDR3 length equals 15 residues. CDR1 and CDR2 (germline): MNHEY, SVGAGI. The V end lost 0 bases, the J end lost 1 base, and 8 bases lay between the germline ends. The CDR3 bases are TGTGCCAGCAGTTACTCGGGTGGGGGCACAGATACGCAGTATTTT. This translates into CASSYSGGGTDTQYF.

The sample holds many counts of this clonotype. The chain uses TRBV20-1 and TRBJ2-7; TRBD2 might be the D (5 bases). This CDR3 contains 13 residues. The germline V gene has CDR1 DFQATT and CDR2 SNEGSKA (reference sequence). The V end was cut by 5 bases, the J end by 0 bases, with 11 bases between. The CDR3 spells CSALRLASYEQYF. Written as DNA, the CDR3 is TGCAGTGCTCTGCGGCTAGCCTCCTACGAGCAGTACTTC.

This chain joins TRBV7-9 and TRBJ2-2, with D unresolved. The CDR3 runs 14 residues. Germline CDR1 reads SEHNR; CDR2 reads FQNEAQ (reference sequence). V dropped 5 bases and J dropped 6 bases, with 13 bases sitting between them. The CDR3, as DNA: TGTGCCAGCAGCCAACTACAATGGGCCGGGGAGCTGTTTTTT. It yields the protein CASSQLQWAGELFF.

This clonotype was counted between two and nine times. The V call is TRBV7-9, the J call TRBJ2-2; TRBD2 agrees at 9 bases. V lost 5 bases to trimming and J lost 7 bases; unmatched junction nucleotides: 2. This CDR3 is 13 amino acids long. The V gene's germline CDR1 is SEHNR and CDR2 FQNEAQ (reference sequence). The CDR3 DNA follows: TGTGCCAGCAGCCCGACTAGCGGCGGGGAGCTGTTTTTT. Translating gives CASSPTSGGELFF. The complete variable domain, with remaining parts taken from reference TRBV7-9 and TRBJ2-2, reads DTGVSQNPRHKITKRGQNVTFRCDPISEHNRLYWYRQTLGQGPEFLTYFQNEAQLEKSRLLSDRFSAERPKGSFSTLEIQRTEQGDSAMYLCASSPTSGGELFFGEGSRLTVL.

This clonotype was observed many times. The chain has TRBV14 and TRBJ1-1, with D hard to call. Looked up from germline, CDR1 is SGHDN and CDR2 is FVKESK. The V end lost 0 bases, the J end lost 1 base, and 15 bases lay between the germline ends. CDR3 length equals 17 residues. The CDR3 loop reads CASSQDLGPDGNTEAFF. The CDR3 DNA reads TGTGCCAGCAGCCAAGATCTAGGACCTGATGGGAACACTGAAGCTTTCTTT.

This clonotype showed up many times. This sequence joins TRBV12-3 or TRBV12-4 and TRBJ1-3, with a tentative D call TRBD1 (6 bases). There are 14 residues in the CDR3. V was trimmed by 3 bases and J by 4 bases, leaving 10 bases between them. CDR3 amino acids: CASSLGAAGNTIYF. CDR3 DNA: TGTGCCAGCAGTTTGGGGGCGGCGGGAAACACCATATATTTT.